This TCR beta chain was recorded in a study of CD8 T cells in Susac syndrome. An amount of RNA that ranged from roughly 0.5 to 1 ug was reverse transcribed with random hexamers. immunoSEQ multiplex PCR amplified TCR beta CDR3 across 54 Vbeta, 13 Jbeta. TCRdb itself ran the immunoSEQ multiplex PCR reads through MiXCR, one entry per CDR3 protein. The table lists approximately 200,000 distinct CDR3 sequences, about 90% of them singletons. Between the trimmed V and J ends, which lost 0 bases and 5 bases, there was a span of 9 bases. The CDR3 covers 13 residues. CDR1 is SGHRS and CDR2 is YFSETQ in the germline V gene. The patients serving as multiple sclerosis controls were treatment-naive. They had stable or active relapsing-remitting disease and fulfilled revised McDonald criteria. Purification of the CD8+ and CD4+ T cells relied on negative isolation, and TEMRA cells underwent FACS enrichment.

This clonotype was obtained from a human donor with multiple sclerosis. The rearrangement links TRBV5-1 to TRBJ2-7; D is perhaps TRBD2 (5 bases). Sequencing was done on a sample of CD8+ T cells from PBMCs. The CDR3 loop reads CASSLVSADEQYF. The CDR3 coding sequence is TGCGCCAGCAGCTTGGTGTCAGCGGACGAGCAGTACTTC.